This T cell receptor (beta chain) was identified in a study of T cells in narcolepsy. A word on this clone: Its antigen is as yet unknown.

Study results and caveats: Autoreactive clonotypes reportedly recurred in blood of same and different patients, not controls.

Method: immunoSEQ multiplex PCR; TCRdb's copy keeps in-frame clones and lacks some. The table lists about 24,000 clones, more than 80% of them singletons, with 1.3% in the top ten. CDR1 SGHTA and CDR2 FQGNSA come from the germline V gene. This CDR3 region has 14 residues. Trimming took 5 bases from V and 4 from J; bases not matched to a gene: 3. This TCR was sampled from a human donor with narcolepsy. Sequencing input: CD45RA- memory CD4+ T cells from PBMCs. J is TRBJ1-1 and V is TRBV7-2, with TRBD1 matching over 11 bases. This chain's CDR3 is CASSGQGARTEAFF. The CDR3 DNA sequence: TGTGCCAGCAGCGGACAGGGGGCGCGCACTGAAGCTTTCTTT.